Shown below are 32 T cell receptor beta chains from a single sample sequenced in a study of a mutant IDH1 vaccine in newly diagnosed glioma. Their target antigens are unknown. The time point was: week 47, end of study. Every vaccination contained 300 ug of the mutant IDH1 20-mer peptide and was paired with topical imiquimod. Sequenced by immunoSEQ multiplex PCR; TCRdb stores in-frame clones only, minus some. The sample carries 30,000 to 40,000 clones, 75% to 95% recorded once. The starting material was PBMCs, obtained from a glioma patient whose treatment included an IDH1 peptide vaccine. These receptor sequences come from a woman aged 40 to 55 with glioma.

The rearrangement uses TRBV7-2 and TRBJ1-5; D call uncertain. Trimming stripped 5 bases from V and 7 bases from J, with 12 bases between. This CDR3 spans 13 amino acids. From germline, CDR1 is SGHTA and CDR2 FQGNSA. For the CDR3, the DNA is TGTGCCAGCAGCCTAACGGGTGGCCAGCCCCAGCATTTT. Protein product: CASSLTGGQPQHF.

This clone was detected a few times. The chain combines TRBV14 with TRBJ2-5, with TRBD1 identical over 8 bases. Germline lookup yields CDR1 SGHDN and CDR2 FVKESK. J gave up 5 bases and V 5 bases, and 7 bases lay outside the gene matches. The CDR3 is 14 amino acids. The CDR3 is CASSFRTGWETQYF. CDR3 DNA: TGTGCCAGCAGCTTTCGGACAGGGTGGGAGACCCAGTACTTC.

This clone was recorded only once. The rearrangement uses TRBV4-3 and TRBJ1-6; TRBD1 matches 7 bases. Germline values: CDR1 LGHNA, CDR2 YSLEER. The CDR3 length is 15 residues. J was trimmed by 6 bases and V by 0 bases; bases with no gene match: 2. DNA for the CDR3: TGCGCCAGCAGCCAAGACAGGGGGACTAATTCACCCCTCCACTTT. Its translation: CASSQDRGTNSPLHF.

The chain has TRBV7-9 and TRBJ1-1, with D perhaps matching TRBD1 (5 bases). Deletions cut 5 bases from V and 2 bases from J, with 15 bases between. Germline V gives CDR1 SEHNR, CDR2 FQNEAQ (reference sequence). The CDR3 totals 15 residues. CDR3 nucleotides: TGTGCCAGCAGCCAGAGACAGCTCCAAAACACTGAAGCTTTCTTT. Protein sequence: CASSQRQLQNTEAFF.

This clone has a handful of counts. The V gene is TRBV7-9, the J gene TRBJ1-1; D ambiguous. V lost 7 bases and J lost 0, with 9 bases in between. The CDR3 covers 13 residues. Germline V gene lookup returns CDR1 SEHNR and CDR2 FQNEAQ (reference sequence). CDR3 nucleotide sequence: TGTGCCAGCATGTCGTGGATGAACACTGAAGCTTTCTTT. It codes for CASMSWMNTEAFF. Variable domain in full (rest from reference TRBV7-9 and TRBJ1-1): DTGVSQNPRHKITKRGQNVTFRCDPISEHNRLYWYRQTLGQGPEFLTYFQNEAQLEKSRLLSDRFSAERPKGSFSTLEIQRTEQGDSAMYLCASMSWMNTEAFFGQGTRLTVV.

The chain recombines TRBV5-1 with TRBJ1-2, with D perhaps matching TRBD1 (5 bases). The CDR3 is 13 residues long. CDR1 and CDR2 from the germline V gene are SGHRS and YFSETQ. The V and J ends lost 5 bases and 3 bases respectively, with 11 bases between them. CDR3 bases: TGCGCCAGCAGGGTTGACAGAGACTATGGCTACACCTTC. Translating gives CASRVDRDYGYTF.

V gene TRBV4-1 combines with J gene TRBJ1-4, with 8 bases fitting TRBD1. The germline CDR1 and CDR2 sequences are MGHRA and YSYEKL. J was trimmed by 8 bases and V by 0 bases; bases with no gene match: 17. CDR3 length equals 19 residues. CDR3 in DNA: TGCGCCAGCAGCCAAGATCAGGGGGCGAATACGGCTCAGTTGGAAAAACTGTTTTTT. Its protein product is CASSQDQGANTAQLEKLFF.

J is TRBJ2-7 and V is TRBV2; TRBD2 agrees at 8 bases. In germline, CDR1 is SNHLY, CDR2 FYNNEI. V lost 8 bases and J lost 1; bases outside the gene matches: 4. The CDR3 extends over 13 amino acids. DNA of the CDR3: TGTGCCAGCTCCGGGGGGGAGTCCTACGAGCAGTACTTC. It encodes CASSGGESYEQYF.

This clone has only one observation. The chain has TRBV2 and TRBJ2-3; 12 bases are shared with TRBD2. J gave up 2 bases and V 6 bases, and 3 bases lay outside the gene matches. CDR3 length equals 15 residues. From germline, CDR1 is SNHLY and CDR2 FYNNEI. CDR3 nucleotides: TGTGCCAGCAGCCGGACTAGCGGGGTCACAGATACGCAGTATTTT. Translated: CASSRTSGVTDTQYF.

This clone was counted between two and nine times. The rearrangement uses TRBV4-2 and TRBJ1-1; D unresolved. Germline-derived CDR1 and CDR2 are LGHNA and YNFKEQ. V dropped 0 bases and J dropped 4 bases, with 9 bases sitting between them. The CDR3 consists of 14 residues. CDR3: CASSQDASATEAFF. Written as DNA, the CDR3 is TGTGCCAGCAGCCAAGACGCGTCAGCCACTGAAGCTTTCTTT.

This clone was detected once. The genes are TRBV2 and TRBJ1-4; tentatively, D is TRBD1 (5 bases). V dropped 5 bases and J dropped 5 bases, with 12 bases sitting between them. This CDR3 has 14 amino acids. CDR1 is SNHLY, CDR2 FYNNEI, per germline. The chain's CDR3 is CASSPGRGNEKLFF. Written as DNA, the CDR3 is TGTGCCAGCAGTCCAGGGAGGGGCAATGAAAAACTGTTTTTT.

The chain employs TRBV7-3 and TRBJ1-1; no reliable D call. Trimming shortened V by 5 bases and J by 3 bases, and 16 bases separated the two germline ends. CDR3 length: 15 residues. CDR1 is SGHTA, CDR2 FQGTGA, per germline. CDR3 nucleotides: TGTGCCAGCAGCCCTCAGAAGGGAGGCTACACTGAAGCTTTCTTT. It specifies CASSPQKGGYTEAFF. The full variable domain, completed using reference TRBV7-3 and TRBJ1-1, is GAGVSQTPSNKVTEKGKYVELRCDPISGHTALYWYRQSLGQGPEFLIYFQGTGAADDSGLPNDRFFAVRPEGSVSTLKIQRTERGDSAVYLCASSPQKGGYTEAFFGQGTRLTVV.

This chain connects TRBV6-5 to TRBJ2-1, with 9 nucleotides matching TRBD2. The trim removed 0 bases at V and 5 bases at J, leaving 2 bases unmatched. The CDR3 consists of 15 residues. Germline CDR1 and CDR2: MNHEY and SVGAGI. The CDR3 DNA sequence: TGTGCCAGCAGTTACTCGACTAGCGGTCACAATGAGCAGTTCTTC. Translating it yields CASSYSTSGHNEQFF.

The gene calls are TRBV5-1 and TRBJ1-1, with D possibly matching TRBD1 (5 bases). The CDR3 contains 14 residues. Trimming cost V 6 bases and J 1 base, with 13 bases left between them. The germline V gene has CDR1 SGHRS and CDR2 YFSETQ. This CDR3 is CASTQGTANTEAFF. The CDR3 bases are TGCGCCAGCACACAAGGGACGGCGAACACTGAAGCTTTCTTT. Full variable domain (missing parts from reference TRBV5-1 and TRBJ1-1): KAGVTQTPRYLIKTRGQQVTLSCSPISGHRSVSWYQQTPGQGLQFLFEYFSETQRNKGNFPGRFSGRQFSNSRSEMNVSTLELGDSALYLCASTQGTANTEAFFGQGTRLTVV.

The V and J genes are TRBV7-9 and TRBJ2-7; 8 nucleotides agree with TRBD2. The CDR3 loop spans 14 amino acids. Germline values: CDR1 SEHNR, CDR2 FQNEAQ (reference sequence). The junction had 2 bases not matched to a gene; V was cut back by 1 base and J by 3 bases. DNA of the CDR3: TGTGCCAGCAGCTTAGAGCGGGGGAACTACGAGCAGTACTTC. Its translation is CASSLERGNYEQYF.

The rearrangement links TRBV6-1 to TRBJ2-2; TRBD1 matches at 7 bases. CDR3 length: 18 residues. V gave up 2 bases and J gave up 4 bases; unmatched junction bases: 13. Germline CDR1 MNHNS, CDR2 SASEGT. CDR3 region: CASSESVWAGGATGELFF. CDR3 coding DNA: TGTGCCAGCAGTGAATCGGTTTGGGCAGGGGGAGCCACCGGGGAGCTGTTTTTT.

This clone was detected only once. The chain employs TRBV7-8 and TRBJ2-5, with D perhaps TRBD1 or TRBD2 (6 bases each). This CDR3 comprises 15 residues. The V end lost 5 bases, the J end lost 5 bases, and 18 bases lay between the germline ends. Germline V CDR1 and CDR2: SGHVS, FQNEAQ. In DNA, the CDR3 is TGTGCCAGCAGCGGACAGCCGGGAGTGGGGGAGACCCAGTACTTC. The encoded protein is CASSGQPGVGETQYF.

This sequence joins TRBV18 and TRBJ1-4; D not resolved. Germline V lookup: CDR1 KGHSH, CDR2 LQKENI. Trimming took 3 bases from V and 7 from J, leaving 9 bases between them. The CDR3 extends over 13 amino acids. DNA of the CDR3: TGTGCCAGCTCACCCCAGAGCGGTGAAAAACTGTTTTTT. Its translation is CASSPQSGEKLFF.

The V gene is TRBV7-9, the J gene TRBJ2-5, with D perhaps matching TRBD2 (6 bases). The germline V gene encodes CDR1 SEHNR and CDR2 FQNEAQ (reference sequence). V was trimmed by 6 bases and J by 5 bases, leaving 16 bases between them. There are 14 residues in the CDR3. The CDR3 here is CASSKEEGRETQYF. The CDR3 DNA sequence: TGTGCCAGCAGTAAAGAGGAGGGCCGGGAGACCCAGTACTTC.

The chain couples TRBV13 to TRBJ1-2, with TRBD1 matching 7 bases. The CDR3 length is 16 residues. V shed 5 bases, J shed 0 bases, and the junction held 9 bases outside the gene matches. Per the germline V gene, CDR1 is PRHDT and CDR2 is FYEKMQ (reference sequence). The CDR3 DNA reads TGTGCCAGCAGCCCTCGACAGGGTCGCTCTAACTATGGCTACACCTTC. Protein product: CASSPRQGRSNYGYTF.

V usage is TRBV6-6 and J usage is TRBJ2-3; D possibly corresponds to TRBD1 (6 bases). V lost 7 bases to trimming and J lost 2 bases, with 16 bases between them. Germline CDR1 is MNHNY and CDR2 is SVGAGI (reference sequence). The CDR3 has 15 residues. DNA of the CDR3: TGTGCCAGCACTTTAACAGGGATTGTCACAGATACGCAGTATTTT. Amino acids: CASTLTGIVTDTQYF.

V is TRBV13 and J is TRBJ2-7, with D possibly being TRBD1 (5 bases). From germline, CDR1 is PRHDT and CDR2 FYEKMQ (reference sequence). V lost 6 bases to trimming and J lost 6 bases, with 12 bases between them. The CDR3 runs 12 residues. CDR3 residues: CASRGSRGEQYF. The CDR3 region has the DNA TGTGCCAGCAGAGGCTCAAGGGGCGAGCAGTACTTC.

The rearrangement uses TRBV7-6 and TRBJ2-5; D not resolved. Germline assignment: CDR1 SGHVS and CDR2 FNYEAQ. The CDR3 covers 13 residues. V was clipped by 2 bases and J by 2 bases, with 6 bases between them. The CDR3 sequence: CASSLTQQETQYF. Written as DNA, the CDR3 is TGTGCCAGCAGCTTAACCCAACAAGAGACCCAGTACTTC.

The chain joins TRBV18 to TRBJ2-5; D may correspond to TRBD1 or TRBD2 (6 bases each). V lost 2 bases, J lost 5 bases, and 15 bases lay in between. This CDR3 has 15 amino acids. CDR1 is KGHSH and CDR2 is LQKENI in the germline V gene. The CDR3 DNA reads TGTGCCAGCTCACCAGATTGGGGGGCCGGGGAGACCCAGTACTTC. This encodes CASSPDWGAGETQYF.

This clone was detected only once. The V gene is TRBV7-9, the J gene TRBJ2-3, with D tentatively TRBD2 (5 bases). The germline V and J ends were trimmed by 6 bases and 3 bases, with 16 bases remaining between them. The CDR3 covers 15 residues. Germline CDR1 SEHNR, CDR2 FQNEAQ (reference sequence). Written as DNA, the CDR3 is TGTGCCAGCAGGACCCGGACTTCGAAGACAGATACGCAGTATTTT. Translated: CASRTRTSKTDTQYF.

The V call is TRBV6-5, the J call TRBJ1-5, with D hard to call. The germline CDR1 and CDR2 sequences are MNHEY and SVGAGI. The CDR3 has 13 amino acids. The ends were cut back, 2 bases at V and 8 bases at J, with 10 bases in the middle. The CDR3 loop reads CASSYNGSKPQHF. For the CDR3, the DNA is TGTGCCAGCAGTTACAACGGGTCAAAGCCCCAGCATTTT.

Here the CDR3 DNA reads TGTGCCAGCAGCTTGGGGGTTACTAATGAAAAACTGTTTTTT. Protein sequence: CASSLGVTNEKLFF. This rearrangement joins TRBV5-6 to TRBJ1-4; no clear D. Germline CDR1 and CDR2: SGHDT and YYEEEE. The germline V and J ends were trimmed by 0 bases and 2 bases, with 5 bases remaining between them. The CDR3 contains 14 residues.

This clone has a handful of counts. The chain is built from TRBV5-1 and TRBJ2-5; D is perhaps TRBD2 (5 bases). Germline V CDR1 and CDR2: SGHRS, YFSETQ. V was pared by 0 bases and J by 0 bases, with 15 bases between. This CDR3 contains 17 residues. The CDR3 DNA reads as TGCGCCAGCAGCTTGGCCGGGAAGGGAGAGAACCAAGAGACCCAGTACTTC. Translating it yields CASSLAGKGENQETQYF.

V usage is TRBV2 and J usage is TRBJ1-1; D may be TRBD1 (6 bases). The germline V and J ends were trimmed by 5 bases and 0 bases, with 10 bases remaining between them. Germline V gene data show CDR1 as SNHLY and CDR2 as FYNNEI. This CDR3 has 14 amino acids. CDR3 nucleotide sequence: TGTGCCAGCAGTCCAGGGGCCATGAACACTGAAGCTTTCTTT. As protein: CASSPGAMNTEAFF.

This clone was found once. The V and J genes are TRBV5-1 and TRBJ2-3; D is uncertain. CDR1 and CDR2 (germline): SGHRS, YFSETQ. Trimming pared 2 bases from V and 0 bases from J, leaving 7 bases between. This CDR3 is built from 14 residues. The CDR3: CASSLPSSTDTQYF. DNA of the CDR3: TGCGCCAGCAGCTTACCATCTAGCACAGATACGCAGTATTTT. Variable domain in full (rest from reference TRBV5-1 and TRBJ2-3): KAGVTQTPRYLIKTRGQQVTLSCSPISGHRSVSWYQQTPGQGLQFLFEYFSETQRNKGNFPGRFSGRQFSNSRSEMNVSTLELGDSALYLCASSLPSSTDTQYFGPGTRLTVL.

This clone was seen once. The rearrangement links TRBV4-1 to TRBJ2-4; possible D gene TRBD1, 5 bases. Germline-derived CDR1 and CDR2 are MGHRA and YSYEKL. Deletions cut 1 base from V and 10 bases from J, with 17 bases between. The CDR3 sequence is 15 residues long. Written as DNA, the CDR3 is TGCGCCAGCAGCCAAGGTGGCGACAGCCGGCGGATTCAGTACTTC. This translates into CASSQGGDSRRIQYF.

The chain is built from TRBV19 and TRBJ1-2; 11 nucleotides line up with TRBD1. There are 15 residues in the CDR3. V gave up 4 bases and J gave up 4 bases; unmatched junction bases: 5. In germline, CDR1 is LNHDA, CDR2 SQIVND (reference sequence). This CDR3 is CASSTQGQGGYGYTF. The CDR3 region has the DNA TGTGCCAGTAGTACACAGGGACAGGGGGGCTATGGCTACACCTTC.